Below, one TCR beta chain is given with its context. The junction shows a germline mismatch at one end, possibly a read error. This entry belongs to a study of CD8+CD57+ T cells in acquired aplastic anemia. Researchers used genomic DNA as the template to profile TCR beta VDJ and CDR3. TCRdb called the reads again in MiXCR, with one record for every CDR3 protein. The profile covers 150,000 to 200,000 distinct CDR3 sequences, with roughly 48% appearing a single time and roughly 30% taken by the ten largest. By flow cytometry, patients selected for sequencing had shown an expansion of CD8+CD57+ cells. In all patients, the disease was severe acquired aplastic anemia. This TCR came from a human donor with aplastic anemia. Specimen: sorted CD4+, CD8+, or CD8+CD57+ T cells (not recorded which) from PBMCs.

Written as DNA, the CDR3 is TGCAGTGCTAGACGCTTACAGGGACGTGAAGCTCTCTTC. Protein product: CSARRLQGREALF. The V call is TRBV20-1, the J call TRBJ1-1; a weak D match, TRBD1 (6 bases). The CDR3 has 13 residues. Germline CDR1 DFQATT, CDR2 SNEGSKA (reference sequence).